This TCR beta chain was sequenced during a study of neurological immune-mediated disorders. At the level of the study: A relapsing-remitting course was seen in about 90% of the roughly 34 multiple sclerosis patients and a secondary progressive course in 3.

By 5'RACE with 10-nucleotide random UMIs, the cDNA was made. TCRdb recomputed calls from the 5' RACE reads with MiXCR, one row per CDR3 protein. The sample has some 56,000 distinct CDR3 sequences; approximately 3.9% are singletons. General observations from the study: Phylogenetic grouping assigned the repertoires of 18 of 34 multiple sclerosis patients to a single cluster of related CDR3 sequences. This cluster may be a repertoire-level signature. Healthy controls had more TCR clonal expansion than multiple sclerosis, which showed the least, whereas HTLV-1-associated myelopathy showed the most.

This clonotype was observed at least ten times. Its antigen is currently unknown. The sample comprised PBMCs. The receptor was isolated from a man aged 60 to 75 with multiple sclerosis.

The DNA of the CDR3 is TGCGCCAGCAGCTGGGGACCGCGGGGAGGCTACACCTTC. Encoded protein: CASSWGPRGGYTF. V is TRBV5-1 and J is TRBJ1-2; D is perhaps TRBD1 (5 bases). The germline CDR1 and CDR2 sequences are SGHRS and YFSETQ. This CDR3 comprises 13 residues. V lost 3 bases and J 8 bases, leaving 14 bases between the germline ends.